This is a list of T cell receptor beta chains from one sample in a study of blood T cell repertoires in COVID-19. Sequencing used immunoSEQ multiplex PCR; TCRdb keeps in-frame clones, though not all of them. In the table there are under 150,000 clones, approximately 79% of which are singletons. The specimen sequenced was PBMCs or T cells enriched from blood (not recorded which). The receptor source for this set is a woman in her fifties or sixties who had recovered from COVID-19. CDR3s include the opening cysteine and the closing phenylalanine or tryptophan. D genes are given only for firm matches. The listing skips clone size in some rows; elsewhere it reads once, few, many or a size class.

j_gene	abundance	d_gene	v_gene	CDR3nt	CDR3aa
TRBJ1-1	NA	TRBD1	TRBV2	TGTGCCAGCAATCCGGACAGGGGCACTGAAGCTTTCTTT	CASNPDRGTEAFF
TRBJ2-1	once	NA	TRBV11-3	TGTGCCAGCAGCTCGAGGCATAACAGGGAGCACTACAATGAGCAGTTCTTC	CASSSRHNREHYNEQFF
TRBJ1-1	many	NA	TRBV7-2	TGTGCCAGCAGCAACCGGGACAATATTCGAGGAGCTTTCTTT	CASSNRDNIRGAFF
TRBJ2-7	NA	TRBD2	TRBV30	TGTGCCTGGAGTACAGGAGCGGGGGCCTCCTACGAGCAGTACTTC	CAWSTGAGASYEQYF
TRBJ2-3	NA	TRBD1	TRBV5-5	TGTGCCAGCAGCCGACACCCAGGGACAGGGCTCACAGATACGCAGTATTTT	CASSRHPGTGLTDTQYF
TRBJ1-3	NA	NA	TRBV6-5	TGTGCCTCCGGAGGGCAGATCTCTGGAAACACCATATATTTT	CASGGQISGNTIYF
TRBJ1-2	once	NA	TRBV6-1	TGTGCCAGCAGTGAATCCCCTTGGGGAGCGTCCTACTATAACTATGGCTACACCTTC	CASSESPWGASYYNYGYTF
TRBJ2-1	many	TRBD2	TRBV2	TGTGCCAGCATCGGGGTTACTAGCGACCATGAGCAGTTCTTC	CASIGVTSDHEQFF
TRBJ2-5	NA	TRBD1	TRBV5-1	TGCGCCAGCAGCTTAGAGGACAGGGGGCCAAAGACCCAGTACTTC	CASSLEDRGPKTQYF
TRBJ1-1	NA	TRBD1	TRBV19	TGTGCCAGTAGTGCTTGGGACAGACACACTGAAGCTTTCTTT	CASSAWDRHTEAFF
TRBJ1-4	NA	NA	TRBV19	TGTGCCAGTCTCGGCGGCGCCTTAGGTGAAAAACTGTTTTTT	CASLGGALGEKLFF
TRBJ2-2	NA	NA	TRBV13	TGTGCCAGCAGCTGGGGCGCCGGGGAGCTGTTTTTT	CASSWGAGELFF
TRBJ1-5	NA	NA	TRBV5-1	TGCGCCAGCAGCAACCAGCCGACAGATTTAAATCAGCCCCAGCATTTT	CASSNQPTDLNQPQHF
TRBJ2-5	NA	NA	TRBV11-3	TGTGCCAGCAGCTTAGCGGGACTGATTGGTGAGACCCAGTACTTC	CASSLAGLIGETQYF
TRBJ2-1	NA	NA	TRBV27	TGTGCCACCTCCGGGAGTCCCTACAATGAGCAGTTCTTC	CATSGSPYNEQFF
TRBJ2-7	NA	TRBD2	TRBV2	TGTGCCAGCAGTCTGGGGGGGGTCCGGGAGCAGTACTTC	CASSLGGVREQYF
TRBJ2-2	NA	TRBD2	TRBV4-2	TGTGCCAGCAGCCAAGTCGCCGCGGGGGGTAACACCGGGGAGCTGTTTTTT	CASSQVAAGGNTGELFF
TRBJ2-3	NA	TRBD2	TRBV19	TGTGCCAGTAGTATGGCTAGCGGGGTGAAAGATACGCAGTATTTT	CASSMASGVKDTQYF
TRBJ2-3	NA	NA	TRBV12-3/TRBV12-4	TGTGCCAGCAGTTTTAGCGTCACAGATACGCAGTATTTT	CASSFSVTDTQYF
TRBJ2-5	few	TRBD2	TRBV3-1/TRBV3-2	TGTGCCAGCAGCCTACTAGCGGGGATCCAAGAGACCCAGTACTTC	CASSLLAGIQETQYF
TRBJ1-1	NA	NA	TRBV5-1	TGCGCCAGCAGAATCAACCCGCAGGGTTCCACTGAAGCTTTCTTT	CASRINPQGSTEAFF
TRBJ1-1	NA	TRBD1	TRBV7-9	TGTGCCAGCAGCTTAGGGACAGGGGAAGCTTTCTTT	CASSLGTGEAFF
TRBJ1-1	NA	TRBD1	TRBV7-3	TGTGCCAGCAGCTTAAATCGACAGGGGAACACTGAAGCTTTCTTT	CASSLNRQGNTEAFF
TRBJ2-7	NA	NA	TRBV7-2	TGTGCCAGCAGCCTCTTCAAGGACAGCTCCTACGAGCAGTACTTC	CASSLFKDSSYEQYF
TRBJ1-2	NA	TRBD1	TRBV7-2	TGTGCCAGCAGCTTATTAGGACAGGGGAACTATGGCTACACCTTC	CASSLLGQGNYGYTF
TRBJ1-1	once	NA	TRBV5-1	TGCGCCAGCAGGGCGACAGGTTCGAACACTGAAGCTTTCTTT	CASRATGSNTEAFF
TRBJ1-2	NA	NA	TRBV5-6	TGTGCCAGCAGCCTTGGATTGAACAGGAACTATGGCTACACCTTC	CASSLGLNRNYGYTF
TRBJ2-5	NA	TRBD2	TRBV4-2	TGTGCCAGCAGCCTAACCCGGACTAGCGGAACGGGGGAGACCCAGTACTTC	CASSLTRTSGTGETQYF
TRBJ2-1	NA	NA	TRBV9	TGTGCCAGCAGCGTAGAGGGAGCGGCGCGGTATGAGCAGTTCTTC	CASSVEGAARYEQFF
TRBJ1-2	NA	NA	TRBV7-9	TGTGCCAGCAGCTTAGACAGGGTCGGAGGCTACACCTTC	CASSLDRVGGYTF
TRBJ2-3	NA	TRBD1	TRBV18	TGTGCCAGCTCGGCCATGGACAGGGGTTTGCCAGATACGCAGTATTTT	CASSAMDRGLPDTQYF
TRBJ1-4	NA	TRBD1	TRBV29-1	TGCAGCGTTCAAGACAGGGTTGAAAAACTGTTTTTT	CSVQDRVEKLFF
TRBJ1-2	NA	NA	TRBV7-9	TGTGCCAGCAGCTTAGGGGCAGGCAGCGGCTACACCTTC	CASSLGAGSGYTF
TRBJ2-6	NA	TRBD1	TRBV11-3	TGTGCCACCCAAGGGACAGCCCGTAGGGGGGCCAACGTCCTGACTTTC	CATQGTARRGANVLTF
TRBJ2-3	many	NA	TRBV10-1	TGCGCCAGCAGTGGCCAGGACGCGGGATACACAGATACGCAGTATTTT	CASSGQDAGYTDTQYF
TRBJ2-7	NA	NA	TRBV7-8	TGTGCCAGCAGCTTAGGTCGACAGTTGACCTACGAGCAGTACTTC	CASSLGRQLTYEQYF
TRBJ1-2	NA	TRBD1	TRBV19	TGTGCCAGTAGTACCTCGGACAGGGTGGGCTTC	CASSTSDRVGF
TRBJ2-1	NA	TRBD2	TRBV12-5	TGTGCTAGTGGTTTGGTAGTAGCGGGGGGACGCCGTCACAATGAGCAGTTCTTC	CASGLVVAGGRRHNEQFF
TRBJ1-5	NA	NA	TRBV2	TGTGCCAGCAGTGGTGGAGGGGCGAGCAATCAGCCCCAGCATTTT	CASSGGGASNQPQHF
TRBJ2-1	few	TRBD2	TRBV27	TGTGCCAGCATTAGCGGGACTCAGTTTAGGGAGCAGTTCTTC	CASISGTQFREQFF
TRBJ1-5	NA	NA	TRBV2	TGTGCCAGCAGTGAGGGTCAGGGGCTTAATAGCAATCAGCCCCAGCATTTT	CASSEGQGLNSNQPQHF
TRBJ1-6	NA	TRBD1	TRBV6-4	TGTGCCAGCAGTCGGACAGGCGGAAATTCACCCCTCCACTTT	CASSRTGGNSPLHF
TRBJ2-7	once	NA	TRBV27	TGTGCCAGCAGTTTAGGACGGGGCGAGCAGTACTTC	CASSLGRGEQYF
TRBJ2-7	NA	NA	TRBV4-2	TGTGCCAGCAGCCAAGATAGGAGGCCTTCCTACGAGCAGTACTTC	CASSQDRRPSYEQYF
TRBJ2-7	NA	NA	TRBV2	TGTGCCAGCAGTATAGCCTACGAGCAGTACTTC	CASSIAYEQYF
TRBJ2-7	once	TRBD1	TRBV4-1	TGCGCCAGCAGCCCCGGGGGTGGACAGGGATTCGAGCAGTACTTC	CASSPGGGQGFEQYF
TRBJ1-1	NA	TRBD1	TRBV30	TGTGCCTGGAGTGGGGACAGCCGGAACACTGAAGCTTTCTTT	CAWSGDSRNTEAFF
TRBJ1-5	NA	NA	TRBV19	TGTGCCAGTAGTATTCTCCGGGGAGCCAATCAGCCCCAGCATTTT	CASSILRGANQPQHF
TRBJ2-6	once	NA	TRBV24-1	TGTGCCACCAGTGATCCCAAGGAGACCAACGTCCTGACTTTC	CATSDPKETNVLTF
TRBJ1-5	NA	TRBD1	TRBV7-9	TGTGCCAGCAGCACCAGCCGACAGGGTCATCAGCCCCAGCATTTT	CASSTSRQGHQPQHF
TRBJ2-7	NA	NA	TRBV19	TGTGCCAGTAGTTTGGGGGGTCGGGCCTACGAGCAGTACTTC	CASSLGGRAYEQYF
TRBJ2-5	NA	NA	TRBV27	TGTGCCAGCAGTTTATCGGGCGCAGAGACCCAGTACTTC	CASSLSGAETQYF
TRBJ2-7	NA	NA	TRBV12-5	TGTGCTAGTGGCCTAGAGACTACCTACGAGCAGTACTTC	CASGLETTYEQYF
TRBJ1-5	few	NA	TRBV5-3	TGTGCCAGAAGTCTCGCAGGGTATAATCAGCCCCAGCATTTT	CARSLAGYNQPQHF
TRBJ2-1	NA	TRBD2	TRBV3-1/TRBV3-2	TGTGCCAGCAGCCAAGAACGGGCTAGCGGGTACTACAATGAGCAGTTCTTC	CASSQERASGYYNEQFF
TRBJ2-7	NA	NA	TRBV7-8	TGTGCCAGCAGCTTAGTTTCTAGCGCGACCTACGAGCAGTACTTC	CASSLVSSATYEQYF
TRBJ1-1	NA	NA	TRBV19	TGTGCCAGTAGCCCTACTGGTACTGAAGCTTTCTTT	CASSPTGTEAFF
TRBJ1-5	NA	NA	TRBV19	TGTGCCGCCCGGGGGGGGCTGAACCAGCCCCAGCATTTT	CAARGGLNQPQHF
TRBJ2-3	NA	TRBD2	TRBV2	TGTGCCAGCAGCCCACCGACGGGACTAGCGGGGGGGACAGATACGCAGTATTTT	CASSPPTGLAGGTDTQYF
TRBJ2-7	NA	TRBD1	TRBV6-4	TGTGCCAGGTCACCCAGGGACAGGCGGCGATCCGAGCAGTACTTC	CARSPRDRRRSEQYF